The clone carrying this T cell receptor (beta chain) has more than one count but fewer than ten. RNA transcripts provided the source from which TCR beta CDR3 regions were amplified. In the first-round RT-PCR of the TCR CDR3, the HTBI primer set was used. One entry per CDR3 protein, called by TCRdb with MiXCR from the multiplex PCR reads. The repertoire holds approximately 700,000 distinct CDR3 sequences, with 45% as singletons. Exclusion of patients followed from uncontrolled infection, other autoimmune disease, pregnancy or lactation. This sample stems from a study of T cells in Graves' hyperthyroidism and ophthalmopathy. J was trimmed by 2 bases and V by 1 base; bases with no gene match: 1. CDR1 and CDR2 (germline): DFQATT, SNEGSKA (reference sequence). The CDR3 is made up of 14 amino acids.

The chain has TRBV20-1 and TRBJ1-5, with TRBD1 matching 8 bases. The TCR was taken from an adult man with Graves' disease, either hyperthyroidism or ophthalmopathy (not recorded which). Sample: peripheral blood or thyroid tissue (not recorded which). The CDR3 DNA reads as TGCAGTGCTAGAGTGACAGGGGGCAATCAGCCCCAGCATTTT. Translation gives CSARVTGGNQPQHF.